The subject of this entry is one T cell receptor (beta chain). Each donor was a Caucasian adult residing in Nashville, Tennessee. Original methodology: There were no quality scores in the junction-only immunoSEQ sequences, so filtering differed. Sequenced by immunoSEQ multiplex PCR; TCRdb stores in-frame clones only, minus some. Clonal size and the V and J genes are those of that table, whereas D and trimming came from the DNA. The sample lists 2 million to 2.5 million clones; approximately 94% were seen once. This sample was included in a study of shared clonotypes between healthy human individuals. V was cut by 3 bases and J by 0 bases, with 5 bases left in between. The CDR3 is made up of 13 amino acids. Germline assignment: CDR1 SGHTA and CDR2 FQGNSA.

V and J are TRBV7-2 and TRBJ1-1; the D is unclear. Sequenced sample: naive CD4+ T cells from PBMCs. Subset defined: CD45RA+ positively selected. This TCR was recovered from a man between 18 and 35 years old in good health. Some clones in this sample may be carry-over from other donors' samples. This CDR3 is CASSFPLNTEAFF. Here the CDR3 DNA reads TGTGCCAGCAGCTTTCCCTTGAACACTGAAGCTTTCTTT.